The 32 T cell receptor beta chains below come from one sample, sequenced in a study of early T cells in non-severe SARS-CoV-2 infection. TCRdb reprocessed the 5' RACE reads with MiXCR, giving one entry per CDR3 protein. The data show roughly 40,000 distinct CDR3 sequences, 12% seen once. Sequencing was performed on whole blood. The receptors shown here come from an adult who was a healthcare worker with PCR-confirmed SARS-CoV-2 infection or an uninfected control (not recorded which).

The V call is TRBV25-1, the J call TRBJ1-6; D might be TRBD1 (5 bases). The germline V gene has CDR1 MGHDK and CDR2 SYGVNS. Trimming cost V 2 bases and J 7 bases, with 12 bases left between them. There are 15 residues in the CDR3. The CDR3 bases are TGTGCCAGCAGTGAACCCGGGGCCGGGAATTCACCCCTCCACTTT. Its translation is CASSEPGAGNSPLHF.

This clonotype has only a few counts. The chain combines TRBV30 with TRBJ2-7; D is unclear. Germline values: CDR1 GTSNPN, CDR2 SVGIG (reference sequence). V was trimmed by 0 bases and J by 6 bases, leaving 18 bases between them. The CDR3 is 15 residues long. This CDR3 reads CAWSVLPGTAREQYF. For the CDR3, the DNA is TGTGCCTGGAGTGTACTCCCTGGTACGGCTCGCGAGCAGTACTTC.

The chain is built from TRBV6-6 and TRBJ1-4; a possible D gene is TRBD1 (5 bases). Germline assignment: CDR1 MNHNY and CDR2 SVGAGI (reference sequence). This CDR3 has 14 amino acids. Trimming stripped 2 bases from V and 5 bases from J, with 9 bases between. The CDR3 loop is CASSYREGNEKLFF. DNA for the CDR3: TGTGCCAGCAGTTACAGGGAGGGGAATGAAAAACTGTTTTTT.

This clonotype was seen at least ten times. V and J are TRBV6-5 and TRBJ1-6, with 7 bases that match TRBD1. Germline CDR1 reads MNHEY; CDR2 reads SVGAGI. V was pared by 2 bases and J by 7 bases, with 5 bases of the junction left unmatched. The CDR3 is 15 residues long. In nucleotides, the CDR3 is TGTGCCAGCAGTTACACAGGGGCGACGAATTCACCCCTCCACTTT. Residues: CASSYTGATNSPLHF.

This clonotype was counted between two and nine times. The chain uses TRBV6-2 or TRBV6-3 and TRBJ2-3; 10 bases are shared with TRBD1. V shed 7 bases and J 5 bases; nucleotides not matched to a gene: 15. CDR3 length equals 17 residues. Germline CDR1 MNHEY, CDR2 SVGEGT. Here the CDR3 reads CASTVRTPGQGLDTQYF. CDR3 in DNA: TGTGCCAGCACCGTAAGAACCCCGGGACAGGGGTTAGATACGCAGTATTTT.

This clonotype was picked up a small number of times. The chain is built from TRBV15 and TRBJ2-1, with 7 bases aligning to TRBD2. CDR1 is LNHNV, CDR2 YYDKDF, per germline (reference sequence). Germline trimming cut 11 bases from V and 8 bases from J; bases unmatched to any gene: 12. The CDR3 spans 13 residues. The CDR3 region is CAASSGRFYEQFF. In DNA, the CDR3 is TGTGCCGCCTCGTCCGGGAGGTTCTATGAGCAGTTCTTC.

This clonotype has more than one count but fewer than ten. The CDR3 DNA reads TGTGCCAGCAGAAAGCGGGGTATTCCCTACAATGAGCAGTTCTTC. Translation: CASRKRGIPYNEQFF. The J gene is TRBJ2-1, the V gene TRBV7-2, with 7 bases aligning to TRBD2. This CDR3 spans 15 amino acids. Germline V gene data show CDR1 as SGHTA and CDR2 as FQGNSA. V was clipped by 6 bases and J by 2 bases; unmatched bases: 7.

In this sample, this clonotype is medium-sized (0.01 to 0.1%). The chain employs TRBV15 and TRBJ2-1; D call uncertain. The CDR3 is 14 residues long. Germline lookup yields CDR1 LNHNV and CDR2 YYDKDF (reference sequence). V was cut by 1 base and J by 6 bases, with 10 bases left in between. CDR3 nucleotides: TGTGCCACCAGCAGAGTGGTTGGGCTCAATGAGCAGTTCTTC. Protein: CATSRVVGLNEQFF.

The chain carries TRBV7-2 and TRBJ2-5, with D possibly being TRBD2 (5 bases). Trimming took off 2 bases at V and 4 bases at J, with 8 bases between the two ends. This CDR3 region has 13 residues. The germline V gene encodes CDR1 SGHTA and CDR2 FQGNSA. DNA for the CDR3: TGTGCCAGCAGCTTACCACGGGGAGAGACCCAGTACTTC. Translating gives CASSLPRGETQYF.

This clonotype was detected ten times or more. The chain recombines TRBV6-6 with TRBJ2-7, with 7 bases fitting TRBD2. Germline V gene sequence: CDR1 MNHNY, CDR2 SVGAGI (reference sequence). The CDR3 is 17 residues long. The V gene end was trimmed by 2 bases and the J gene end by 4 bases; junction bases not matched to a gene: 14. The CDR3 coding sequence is TGTGCCAGCAGTTACCGTGGGTCCGGAGGGAGGGCTTACGAGCAGTACTTC. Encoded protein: CASSYRGSGGRAYEQYF.

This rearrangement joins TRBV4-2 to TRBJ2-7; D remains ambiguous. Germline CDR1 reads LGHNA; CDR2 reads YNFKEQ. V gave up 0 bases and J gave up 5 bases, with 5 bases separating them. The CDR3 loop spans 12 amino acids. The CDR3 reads CASSQDQHEQYF. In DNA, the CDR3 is TGTGCCAGCAGCCAAGATCAACACGAGCAGTACTTC.

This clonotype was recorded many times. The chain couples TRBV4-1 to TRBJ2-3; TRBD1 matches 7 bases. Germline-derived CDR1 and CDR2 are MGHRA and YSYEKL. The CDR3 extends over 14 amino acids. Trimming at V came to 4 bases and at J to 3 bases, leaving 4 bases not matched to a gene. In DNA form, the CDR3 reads TGCGCCAGCAGCCCAAGGACAGGAACAGATACGCAGTATTTT. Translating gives CASSPRTGTDTQYF.

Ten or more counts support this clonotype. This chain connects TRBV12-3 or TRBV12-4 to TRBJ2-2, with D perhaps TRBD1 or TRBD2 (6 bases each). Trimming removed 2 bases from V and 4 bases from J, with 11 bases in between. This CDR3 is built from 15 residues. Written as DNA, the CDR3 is TGTGCCAGCAGTTTAAGGGGGGCTGGCACCGGGGAGCTGTTTTTT. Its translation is CASSLRGAGTGELFF.

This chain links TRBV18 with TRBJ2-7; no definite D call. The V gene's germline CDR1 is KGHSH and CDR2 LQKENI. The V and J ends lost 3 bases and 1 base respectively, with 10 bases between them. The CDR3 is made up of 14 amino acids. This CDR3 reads CASSPWTESYEQYF. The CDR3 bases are TGTGCCAGCTCACCTTGGACGGAATCCTACGAGCAGTACTTC. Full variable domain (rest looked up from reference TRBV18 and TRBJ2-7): NAGVMQNPRHLVRRRGQEARLRCSPMKGHSHVYWYRQLPEEGLKFMVYLQKENIIDESGMPKERFSAEFPKEGPSILRIQQVVRGDSAAYFCASSPWTESYEQYFGPGTRLTVT.

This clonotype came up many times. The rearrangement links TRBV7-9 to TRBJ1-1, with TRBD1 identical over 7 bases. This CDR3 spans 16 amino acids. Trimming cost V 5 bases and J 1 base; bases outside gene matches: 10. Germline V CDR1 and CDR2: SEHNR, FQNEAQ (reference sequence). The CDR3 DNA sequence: TGTGCCAGCAGCCCCGCGGGAGGGGGCGGGAACACTGAAGCTTTCTTT. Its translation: CASSPAGGGGNTEAFF.

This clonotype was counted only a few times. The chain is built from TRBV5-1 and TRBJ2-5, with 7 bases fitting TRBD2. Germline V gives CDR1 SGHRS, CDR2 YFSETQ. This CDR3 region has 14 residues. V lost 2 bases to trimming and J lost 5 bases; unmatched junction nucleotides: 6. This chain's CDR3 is CASSFREVGETQYF. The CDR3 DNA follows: TGCGCCAGCAGCTTCCGGGAGGTGGGGGAGACCCAGTACTTC.

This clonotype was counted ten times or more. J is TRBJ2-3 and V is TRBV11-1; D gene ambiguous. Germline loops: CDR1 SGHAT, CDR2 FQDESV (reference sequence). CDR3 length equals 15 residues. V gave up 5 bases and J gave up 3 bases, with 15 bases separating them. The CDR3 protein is CASSKPASSTDTQYF. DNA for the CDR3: TGTGCCAGCAGCAAACCGGCGTCGTCGACAGATACGCAGTATTTT.

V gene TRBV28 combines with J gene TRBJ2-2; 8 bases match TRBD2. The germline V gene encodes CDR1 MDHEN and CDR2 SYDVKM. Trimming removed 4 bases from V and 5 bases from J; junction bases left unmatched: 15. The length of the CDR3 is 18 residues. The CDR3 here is CASSSALGSGGYTGELFF. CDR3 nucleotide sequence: TGTGCCAGCAGTTCTGCCCTGGGATCGGGAGGGTATACCGGGGAGCTGTTTTTT.

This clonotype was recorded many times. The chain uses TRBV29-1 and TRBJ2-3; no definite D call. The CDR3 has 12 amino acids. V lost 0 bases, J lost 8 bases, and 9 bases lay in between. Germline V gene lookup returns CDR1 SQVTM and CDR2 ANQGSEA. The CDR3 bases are TGCAGCGTTGAAGAAGGGTACGCTACGCAGTATTTT. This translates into CSVEEGYATQYF.

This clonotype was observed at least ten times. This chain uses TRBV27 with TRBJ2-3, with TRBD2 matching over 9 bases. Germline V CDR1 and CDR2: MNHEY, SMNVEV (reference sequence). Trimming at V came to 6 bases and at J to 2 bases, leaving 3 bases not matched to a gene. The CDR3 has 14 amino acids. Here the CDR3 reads CASSSSGATDTQYF. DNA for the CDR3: TGTGCCAGCAGCTCTAGCGGGGCCACAGATACGCAGTATTTT.

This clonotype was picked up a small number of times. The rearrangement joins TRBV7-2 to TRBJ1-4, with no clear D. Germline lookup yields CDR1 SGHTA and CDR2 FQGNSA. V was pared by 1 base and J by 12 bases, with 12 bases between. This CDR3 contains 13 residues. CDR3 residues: CASSLEADLELFF. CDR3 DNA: TGTGCCAGCAGCTTAGAAGCAGACTTGGAACTGTTTTTT.

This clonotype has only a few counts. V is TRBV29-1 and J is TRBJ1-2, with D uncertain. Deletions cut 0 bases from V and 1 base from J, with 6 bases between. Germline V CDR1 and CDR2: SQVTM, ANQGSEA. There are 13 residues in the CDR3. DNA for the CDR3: TGCAGCGTTGAAGATCGGGGTAACTATGGCTACACCTTC. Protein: CSVEDRGNYGYTF.

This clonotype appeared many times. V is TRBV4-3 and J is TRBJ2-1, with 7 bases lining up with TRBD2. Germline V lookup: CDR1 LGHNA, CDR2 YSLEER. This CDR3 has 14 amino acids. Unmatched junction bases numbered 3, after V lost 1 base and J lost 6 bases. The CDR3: CASSQAPGGNEQFF. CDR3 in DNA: TGCGCCAGCAGCCAAGCCCCGGGGGGCAATGAGCAGTTCTTC.

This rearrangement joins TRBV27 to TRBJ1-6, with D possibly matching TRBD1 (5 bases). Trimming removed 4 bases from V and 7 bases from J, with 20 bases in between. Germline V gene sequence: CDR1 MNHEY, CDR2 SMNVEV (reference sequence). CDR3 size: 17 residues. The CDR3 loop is CASSSEIGGAGNSPLHF. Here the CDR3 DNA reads TGTGCCAGCAGTTCGGAGATAGGTGGGGCCGGAAATTCACCCCTCCACTTT.

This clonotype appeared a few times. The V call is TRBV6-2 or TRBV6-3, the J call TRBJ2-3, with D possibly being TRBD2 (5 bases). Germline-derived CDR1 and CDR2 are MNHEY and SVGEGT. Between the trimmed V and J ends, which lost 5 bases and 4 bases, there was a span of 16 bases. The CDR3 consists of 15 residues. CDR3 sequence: CASSRTEMASDTQYF. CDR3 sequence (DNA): TGTGCCAGCAGTCGGACTGAGATGGCGTCAGATACGCAGTATTTT.

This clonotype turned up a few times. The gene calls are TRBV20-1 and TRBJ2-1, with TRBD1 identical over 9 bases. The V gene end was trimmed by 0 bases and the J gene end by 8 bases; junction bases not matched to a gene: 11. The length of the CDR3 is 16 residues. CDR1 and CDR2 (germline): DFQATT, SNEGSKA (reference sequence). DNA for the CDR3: TGCAGTGCTAGAGATTCACCGGGACAGGGAGTGGATGAGCAGTTCTTC. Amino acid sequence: CSARDSPGQGVDEQFF.

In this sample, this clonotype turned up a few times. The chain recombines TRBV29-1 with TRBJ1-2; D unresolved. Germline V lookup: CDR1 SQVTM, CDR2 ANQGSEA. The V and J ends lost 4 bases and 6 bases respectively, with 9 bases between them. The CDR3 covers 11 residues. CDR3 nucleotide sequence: TGCAGCGTTGGGGCAGAGAATGGCTACACCTTC. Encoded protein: CSVGAENGYTF.

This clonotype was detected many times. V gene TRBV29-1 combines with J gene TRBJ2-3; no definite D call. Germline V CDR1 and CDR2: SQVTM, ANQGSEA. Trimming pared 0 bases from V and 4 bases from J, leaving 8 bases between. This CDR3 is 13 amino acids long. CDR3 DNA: TGCAGCGTTGAAGATTCGGTAGCAGATACGCAGTATTTT. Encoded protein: CSVEDSVADTQYF.

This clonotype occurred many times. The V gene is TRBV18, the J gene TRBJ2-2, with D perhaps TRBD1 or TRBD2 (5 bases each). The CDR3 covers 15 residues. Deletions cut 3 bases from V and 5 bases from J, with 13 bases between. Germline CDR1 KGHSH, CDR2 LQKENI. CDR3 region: CASSPGPAGTGELFF. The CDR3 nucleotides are TGTGCCAGCTCACCGGGACCAGCTGGGACCGGGGAGCTGTTTTTT.

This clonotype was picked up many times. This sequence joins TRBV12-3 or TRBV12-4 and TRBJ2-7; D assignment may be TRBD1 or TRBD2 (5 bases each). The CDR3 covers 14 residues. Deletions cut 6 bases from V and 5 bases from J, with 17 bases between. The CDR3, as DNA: TGTGCCAGCAGCCGGCATACTGGGGACCACGAGCAGTACTTC. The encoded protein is CASSRHTGDHEQYF.

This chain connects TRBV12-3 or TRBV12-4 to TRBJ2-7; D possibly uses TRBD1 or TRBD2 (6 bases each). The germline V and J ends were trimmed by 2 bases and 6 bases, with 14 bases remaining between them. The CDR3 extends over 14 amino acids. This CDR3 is CASSLLGGRGEQYF. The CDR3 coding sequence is TGTGCCAGCAGTTTATTAGGGGGGCGCGGCGAGCAGTACTTC.

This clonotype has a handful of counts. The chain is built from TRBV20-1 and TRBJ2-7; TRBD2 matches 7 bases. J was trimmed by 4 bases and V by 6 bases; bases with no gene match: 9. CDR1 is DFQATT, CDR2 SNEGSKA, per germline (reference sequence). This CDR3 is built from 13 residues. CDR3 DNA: TGCAGTGCCTCCCGGGGGGTACGGTACGAGCAGTACTTC. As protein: CSASRGVRYEQYF.